These T cell receptor beta chains were read from a single sample in a study of vaccination effects on CD4 cells after COVID-19. Profiling relied on immunoSEQ multiplex PCR, and the TCRdb table lists in-frame clones only, not all of them. The sample holds around 50,000 clones; over 60% are singletons and the top ten take under 7%. These receptors' antigens are unknown. Material: CD4+ T cells from PBMCs cultured without peptide, obtained after COVID-19 vaccination. All receptors derive from a human donor who had a prior SARS-CoV-2 infection. Both conserved end residues are part of each CDR3. The D gene is left open where the match is weak. For some rows the clone size is stated as once, few or many, or as a class when expanded; others skip it.

clone_size j_call v_call d_call cdr3_aa cdr3_nt
. TRBJ1-1 TRBV7-8 . CASSLSRMNTEAFF TGTGCCAGCAGCTTATCCCGAATGAACACTGAAGCTTTCTTT
few TRBJ1-6 TRBV4-2 . CASSLAARSHNSPLHF TGTGCCAGCAGCCTCGCAGCCCGTTCCCATAATTCACCCCTCCACTTT
few TRBJ2-5 TRBV7-9 . CASSFGSRGSQYF TGTGCCAGCAGCTTTGGGTCGAGGGGGAGCCAGTACTTC
. TRBJ1-1 TRBV11-2 TRBD1 CASSLGQGRTEAFF TGTGCCAGCAGCCTGGGACAGGGTCGCACTGAAGCTTTCTTT
. TRBJ1-5 TRBV6-2/TRBV6-3 . CASSYGGGLNQPQHF TGTGCCAGCAGTTACGGGGGGGGCCTCAATCAGCCCCAGCATTTT
. TRBJ2-5 TRBV7-8 . CASSNRDRGPETQYF TGTGCCAGCAGCAACCGGGACCGAGGGCCGGAGACCCAGTACTTC
. TRBJ2-2 TRBV5-4 . CASSLGGQNTGELFF TGTGCCAGCAGCTTGGGGGGACAGAACACCGGGGAGCTGTTTTTT
few TRBJ2-6 TRBV5-5 . CASSLANSFNVLTF TGTGCCAGCAGCTTGGCAAACAGCTTCAACGTCCTGACTTTC
. TRBJ1-2 TRBV5-6 . CASSPTPGGNYGYTF TGTGCCAGCAGCCCGACACCCGGGGGGAACTATGGCTACACCTTC
few TRBJ2-7 TRBV4-3 . CASSQDYPLNREQYF TGCGCCAGCAGCCAAGATTACCCCCTAAATCGGGAGCAGTACTTC
. TRBJ1-1 TRBV27 . CASSFHLGEAFF TGTGCCAGCAGTTTCCATTTAGGTGAAGCTTTCTTT
. TRBJ1-3 TRBV7-2 TRBD1 CASSSRDRRGDSGNTIYF TGTGCCAGCAGCTCCCGGGACAGAAGAGGGGACTCTGGAAACACCATATATTTT
. TRBJ2-3 TRBV6-2/TRBV6-3 . CASSQTILTDTQYF TGTGCCAGCAGCCAGACTATCCTCACAGATACGCAGTATTTT
. TRBJ1-1 TRBV12-3/TRBV12-4 . CASSGRVGTEAFF TGTGCCAGCAGTGGTAGGGTGGGCACTGAAGCTTTCTTT
. TRBJ2-1 TRBV7-9 TRBD2 CASSLALAGEYNEQFF TGTGCCAGCAGCTTAGCGCTGGCGGGAGAGTACAATGAGCAGTTCTTC
. TRBJ2-5 TRBV25-1 . CASVDTGTGRGTQYF TGTGCCAGCGTGGATACAGGGACGGGCCGAGGGACCCAGTACTTC
. TRBJ2-1 TRBV24-1 TRBD2 CATSGRSGSMNEQFF TGTGCCACCAGTGGTAGGAGCGGGAGTATGAATGAGCAGTTCTTC
. TRBJ2-5 TRBV10-3 TRBD2 CAISRTSGSRETQYF TGTGCCATCAGTCGGACTAGCGGGAGCAGAGAGACCCAGTACTTC
. TRBJ1-1 TRBV5-6 . CASSSVAGGNTEAFF TGTGCCAGCAGCTCCGTAGCGGGGGGGAACACTGAAGCTTTCTTT
. TRBJ1-1 TRBV18 TRBD1 CASSPPGRGQANTEAFF TGTGCCAGCTCACCGCCCGGGAGGGGGCAGGCGAACACTGAAGCTTTCTTT
. TRBJ1-2 TRBV7-3 TRBD1 CASSLDGTDYGYTF TGTGCCAGCAGCTTAGATGGGACAGACTATGGCTACACCTTC
few TRBJ1-2 TRBV27 . CASSSRSGRQPF TGTGCCAGCAGTTCACGATCAGGGAGACAGCCTTTC
. TRBJ2-7 TRBV5-1 TRBD2 CASSIGTSETRVQYF TGCGCCAGCAGCATCGGGACTAGCGAGACGCGGGTGCAGTACTTC
. TRBJ1-1 TRBV5-1 . CASRDGRSINTEAFF TGCGCCAGCAGAGACGGCAGAAGTATAAACACTGAAGCTTTCTTT
. TRBJ2-2 TRBV29-1 . CSVGTYTGELFF TGCAGCGTTGGGACCTACACCGGGGAGCTGTTTTTT
medium-sized TRBJ2-3 TRBV7-2 TRBD2 CASSQRGGSIPDTQYF TGTGCCAGCAGCCAGAGGGGCGGGAGTATCCCAGATACGCAGTATTTT
. TRBJ2-6 TRBV2 . CASSADSGANVLTF TGTGCCAGCAGTGCCGATTCTGGGGCCAACGTCCTGACTTTC
. TRBJ2-7 TRBV27 TRBD1 CASSADRGTAQYF TGTGCCAGCAGTGCCGACCGTGGGACAGCGCAGTACTTC